This TCR beta chain was profiled in a study of T cells after yellow fever vaccination. Overall study findings and caveats: Booster sampling recovered most clones from primary vaccination (approximately 96% CD4, approximately 90% CD8).

As to this clonotype: No antigen is known for it.

Universal primer sites and UMIs were introduced during 5'RACE template-switching synthesis of TCR cDNA. TCRdb recomputed calls from the 5' RACE reads with MiXCR, one row per CDR3 protein. The repertoire holds about 340,000 distinct CDR3 sequences, 3.5% to 4.5% seen once, with 24% in the top ten. The receptor was isolated from a man between 18 and 35 years old who received the YFV17D yellow fever vaccine. The input for sequencing was PBMCs, taken 5 days after the yellow fever booster vaccination.

CDR3: CASSQVGQLNTEAFF. DNA for the CDR3: TGCGCCAGCAGCCAAGTGGGACAGCTGAACACTGAAGCTTTCTTT. The chain couples TRBV4-1 to TRBJ1-1; 7 bases agree with TRBD1. V lost 1 base and J lost 0; bases outside the gene matches: 2. The CDR3 is made up of 15 amino acids. Germline V gene sequence: CDR1 MGHRA, CDR2 YSYEKL.